A single sample gave rise to the 30 T cell receptor beta chains below, sequenced in a study of cytotoxic CD8 clonotypes in ibrutinib-treated CLL. Sequenced by immunoSEQ multiplex PCR; TCRdb stores in-frame clones only, minus some. The sample lists around 24,000 clones, just under 80% seen once, with 8.5% to 10% in the top ten. This specimen consisted of PBMCs, obtained before ibrutinib treatment. All receptors come from a human donor with chronic lymphocytic leukemia.

The rearrangement links TRBV29-1 to TRBJ2-7, with TRBD1 matching over 9 bases. V was clipped by 1 base and J by 3 bases; unmatched bases: 16. The CDR3 loop spans 18 amino acids. Germline loops: CDR1 SQVTM, CDR2 ANQGSEA. The CDR3, as DNA: TGCAGCGTTGAAGGAGGGGTTTCGCCGGGGACAGGGTTCTACGAGCAGTACTTC. It yields the protein CSVEGGVSPGTGFYEQYF.

The rearrangement uses TRBV27 and TRBJ2-7, with D maybe TRBD1 (5 bases). V was trimmed by 1 base and J by 1 base, leaving 8 bases between them. The CDR3 spans 14 residues. CDR1 and CDR2 (germline): MNHEY, SMNVEV (reference sequence). The CDR3, as DNA: TGTGCCAGCAGTTTATACAGGATGTCCTACGAGCAGTACTTC. This sequence encodes CASSLYRMSYEQYF.

This chain links TRBV7-2 with TRBJ2-7; 7 nucleotides agree with TRBD2. V lost 5 bases to trimming and J lost 5 bases; unmatched junction nucleotides: 12. From germline, CDR1 is SGHTA and CDR2 FQGNSA. This CDR3 has 15 residues. DNA for the CDR3: TGTGCCAGCAGCACCACCGGACTAGTATCCCACGAGCAGTACTTC. Protein product: CASSTTGLVSHEQYF. The full variable domain, in which reference TRBV7-2 and TRBJ2-7 provide the parts outside the CDR3, is GAGVSQSPSNKVTEKGKDVELRCDPISGHTALYWYRQSLGQGLEFLIYFQGNSAPDKSGLPSDRFSAERTGGSVSTLTIQRTQQEDSAVYLCASSTTGLVSHEQYFGPGTRLTVT.

The chain combines TRBV2 with TRBJ2-7; perhaps TRBD2 as D (6 bases). V was pared by 10 bases and J by 5 bases, with 6 bases between. There are 9 residues in the CDR3. Germline-derived CDR1 and CDR2 are SNHLY and FYNNEI. CDR3 bases: TGTGCCACGGGGGACGAGCAGTACTTC. This translates into CATGDEQYF.

Details on this clone: Other DNA sequences in the same sample also yield this CDR3. Here the CDR3 reads CASSYSGSNQPQHF. The CDR3 DNA reads as TGTGCCAGCAGTTACTCGGGCAGTAATCAGCCCCAGCATTTT. The chain links TRBV6-5 to TRBJ1-5; D ambiguous. Trimming cost V 0 bases and J 4 bases, with 7 bases left between them. Germline V gives CDR1 MNHEY, CDR2 SVGAGI. This CDR3 is built from 14 residues.

The chain has TRBV10-3 and TRBJ2-6; tentatively, D is TRBD1 (5 bases). The CDR3 is 15 amino acids. Germline CDR1 ENHRY, CDR2 SYGVKD. The V end was cut by 0 bases, the J end by 4 bases, with 7 bases between. CDR3 nucleotides: TGTGCCATCAGTGAGTCAGGGGCCGGGGCCAACGTCCTGACTTTC. Its protein is CAISESGAGANVLTF.

The chain joins TRBV9 to TRBJ2-1; D may be TRBD2 (6 bases). CDR1 is SGDLS, CDR2 YYNGEE, per germline. With 0 bases removed from V and 6 bases from J, the gap between germline ends came to 13 bases. The CDR3 length is 15 residues. CDR3: CASSVAPGAGNEQFF. The CDR3 DNA is TGTGCCAGCAGCGTAGCCCCGGGAGCGGGCAATGAGCAGTTCTTC.

This chain links TRBV28 with TRBJ2-1; tentative D call: TRBD2 (7 bases). V lost 10 bases and J lost 1, with 23 bases in between. This CDR3 has 17 amino acids. Germline V gives CDR1 MDHEN, CDR2 SYDVKM. The CDR3 DNA reads TGTGCCACTAGGGGGGGGTCCCTAGGAGTTTCCTACAATGAGCAGTTCTTC. Encoded protein: CATRGGSLGVSYNEQFF.

The chain uses TRBV19 and TRBJ1-5; 8 positions match TRBD1. The trim removed 5 bases at V and 7 bases at J, leaving 7 bases unmatched. The CDR3 runs to 14 residues. Germline V gene sequence: CDR1 LNHDA, CDR2 SQIVND (reference sequence). CDR3 in DNA: TGTGCCAGTAGTCCGGACAGGGATAAACAGCCCCAGCATTTT. It specifies CASSPDRDKQPQHF. Full variable domain (outside the CDR3, taken from reference TRBV19 and TRBJ1-5): DGGITQSPKYLFRKEGQNVTLSCEQNLNHDAMYWYRQDPGQGLRLIYYSQIVNDFQKGDIAEGYSVSREKKESFPLTVTSAQKNPTAFYLCASSPDRDKQPQHFGDGTRLSIL.

V usage is TRBV10-3 and J usage is TRBJ2-7; TRBD2 agrees at 8 bases. The germline V gene encodes CDR1 ENHRY and CDR2 SYGVKD. CDR3 length: 15 amino acids. V lost 4 bases and J lost 0; bases outside the gene matches: 5. The chain's CDR3 is CAISALAGRSYEQYF. Here the CDR3 DNA reads TGTGCCATCAGTGCTCTAGCGGGCCGCTCCTACGAGCAGTACTTC.

The V gene is TRBV7-2, the J gene TRBJ2-1; D may be TRBD2 (6 bases). Germline lookup yields CDR1 SGHTA and CDR2 FQGNSA. The ends were cut back, 5 bases at V and 8 bases at J, with 19 bases in the middle. The CDR3 is 15 residues long. The CDR3 sequence: CASSLFPRGVDEQFF. The DNA for the CDR3 is TGTGCCAGCAGCCTTTTTCCGCGCGGGGTCGATGAGCAGTTCTTC.

The CDR3 DNA sequence: TGCGCCAGCAGCTTATCGGCGGCCGCTGAAGCTTTCTTT. Amino acid sequence: CASSLSAAAEAFF. The genes are TRBV5-1 and TRBJ1-1; D gene ambiguous. Germline CDR1 SGHRS, CDR2 YFSETQ. The CDR3 runs 13 residues. The V and J ends lost 2 bases and 6 bases respectively, with 11 bases between them.

Only a few counts were recorded for this clone. The chain joins TRBV2 to TRBJ2-1, with 13 bases identical to TRBD2. The CDR3 is 15 residues long. The germline CDR1 and CDR2 sequences are SNHLY and FYNNEI. V shed 5 bases and J 8 bases; nucleotides not matched to a gene: 6. In nucleotides, the CDR3 is TGTGCCAGCAGTCCCGAGGGACTAGCGGGATATGAGCAGTTCTTC. It specifies CASSPEGLAGYEQFF.

J is TRBJ2-3 and V is TRBV6-5, with 7 bases matching TRBD2. There are 14 residues in the CDR3. Trimming took 4 bases from V and 2 from J; bases not matched to a gene: 3. CDR1 and CDR2 (germline): MNHEY, SVGAGI. CDR3 sequence: CASSSLAATDTQYF. The CDR3 region has the DNA TGTGCCAGCAGTTCGCTAGCGGCCACAGATACGCAGTATTTT.

This clone showed up just a few times. The V and J genes are TRBV19 and TRBJ2-1, with 8 nucleotides matching TRBD2. In germline, CDR1 is LNHDA, CDR2 SQIVND (reference sequence). This CDR3 spans 13 amino acids. Germline trimming cut 4 bases from V and 10 bases from J; bases unmatched to any gene: 6. For the CDR3, the DNA is TGTGCCAGTAGTACCATAGCGGGAAAGGAGCAGTTCTTC. Residues: CASSTIAGKEQFF.

The chain joins TRBV25-1 to TRBJ1-3; a weak D match, TRBD1 (6 bases). CDR1 and CDR2 from the germline V gene are MGHDK and SYGVNS. Trimming cost V 8 bases and J 2 bases, with 13 bases left between them. The CDR3 runs 14 residues. The CDR3 DNA sequence: TGTGCCAGCTCGAGAGGGGGGACTGGAAACACCATATATTTT. Its translation is CASSRGGTGNTIYF. The full variable domain, its missing parts supplied by reference TRBV25-1 and TRBJ1-3, is EADIYQTPRYLVIGTGKKITLECSQTMGHDKMYWYQQDPGMELHLIHYSYGVNSTEKGDLSSESTVSRIRTEHFPLTLESARPSHTSQYLCASSRGGTGNTIYFGEGSWLTVV.

The chain uses TRBV28 and TRBJ2-7; D may be TRBD1 or TRBD2 (5 bases each). This CDR3 contains 13 residues. The V gene's germline CDR1 is MDHEN and CDR2 SYDVKM. V was pared by 8 bases and J by 6 bases, with 17 bases between. The CDR3 sequence is CASGRGQVGEQYF. CDR3 sequence (DNA): TGTGCCAGCGGTCGGGGCCAGGTGGGCGAGCAGTACTTC.

The rearrangement uses TRBV9 and TRBJ1-1; D unclear. V lost 0 bases and J lost 3, with 15 bases in between. This CDR3 has 16 residues. Germline V gene lookup returns CDR1 SGDLS and CDR2 YYNGEE. For the CDR3, the DNA is TGTGCCAGCAGCGTAGGAGCCGGGAATCCGGACACTGAAGCTTTCTTT. Protein product: CASSVGAGNPDTEAFF.

This rearrangement joins TRBV27 to TRBJ2-7; 11 nucleotides line up with TRBD2. CDR3 length: 15 amino acids. Looked up from germline, CDR1 is MNHEY and CDR2 is SMNVEV (reference sequence). J was trimmed by 2 bases and V by 3 bases; bases with no gene match: 3. CDR3 DNA: TGTGCCAGCAGTTTCCTACTAGCGGGAGCCTACGAGCAGTACTTC. This codes for CASSFLLAGAYEQYF.

This rearrangement joins TRBV6-1 to TRBJ1-6; unclear D gene. V was pared by 2 bases and J by 7 bases, with 9 bases between. This CDR3 contains 14 residues. Germline V lookup: CDR1 MNHNS, CDR2 SASEGT. The CDR3 protein is CASSERWANSPLHF. CDR3 sequence (DNA): TGTGCCAGCAGTGAAAGGTGGGCAAATTCACCCCTCCACTTT.

The chain carries TRBV2 and TRBJ1-5; D not certain. CDR1 and CDR2 (germline): SNHLY, FYNNEI. Trimming took off 3 bases at V and 5 bases at J, with 11 bases between the two ends. The CDR3 consists of 14 residues. As DNA, the CDR3 is TGTGCCAGCAGTGACTCCCTTTCCTATCAGCCCCAGCATTTT. Protein sequence: CASSDSLSYQPQHF.

This chain links TRBV19 with TRBJ1-2; 7 bases fit TRBD1. CDR3 length equals 14 residues. The germline V gene encodes CDR1 LNHDA and CDR2 SQIVND (reference sequence). V lost 4 bases to trimming and J lost 4 bases; unmatched junction nucleotides: 6. CDR3 amino acids: CASSKKGGFYGYTF. The CDR3 nucleotides are TGTGCCAGTAGTAAGAAAGGGGGCTTCTATGGCTACACCTTC.

The chain recombines TRBV9 with TRBJ2-5, with D tentatively TRBD1 (5 bases). Germline V gene sequence: CDR1 SGDLS, CDR2 YYNGEE. CDR3 length: 15 amino acids. Trimming removed 3 bases at V and 3 bases at J, with 15 bases between. The CDR3 bases are TGTGCCAGCAGCGCCCCGCAGGGTGGGGAAGAGACCCAGTACTTC. This sequence encodes CASSAPQGGEETQYF.

This clone was detected once. CDR3 sequence reads: CASSLSQGPRGDTQYF. CDR3 DNA: TGTGCCAGCAGTTTATCTCAGGGCCCGCGGGGAGATACGCAGTATTTT. This chain connects TRBV28 to TRBJ2-3; D possibly corresponds to TRBD2 (6 bases). The V end lost 1 base, the J end lost 5 bases, and 16 bases lay between the germline ends. CDR3 size: 16 residues. Germline CDR1 and CDR2: MDHEN and SYDVKM.

This rearrangement joins TRBV4-3 to TRBJ1-4; D remains ambiguous. V was pared by 0 bases and J by 7 bases, with 15 bases between. The CDR3 length is 16 residues. The germline V gene encodes CDR1 LGHNA and CDR2 YSLEER. The CDR3 nucleotides read TGCGCCAGCAGCCAAGATTTGAGGCGGCGCGGTGAAAAACTGTTTTTT. Residues: CASSQDLRRRGEKLFF.

V is TRBV4-1 and J is TRBJ1-5; tentative D call: TRBD1 (6 bases). Germline CDR1 and CDR2: MGHRA and YSYEKL. CDR3 size: 15 residues. V was shortened by 1 base and J by 2 bases, with 9 bases between the two germline ends. CDR3 sequence: CASSQGAGGNQPQHF. As DNA, the CDR3 is TGCGCCAGCAGCCAAGGGGCAGGGGGCAATCAGCCCCAGCATTTT.

The gene calls are TRBV5-1 and TRBJ1-4; 7 bases align to TRBD1. Germline CDR1 SGHRS, CDR2 YFSETQ. This CDR3 is built from 13 residues. Unmatched junction bases numbered 0, after V lost 2 bases and J lost 5 bases. CDR3 region: CASSLQGNEKLFF. The CDR3 DNA reads as TGCGCCAGCAGCTTACAGGGGAATGAAAAACTGTTTTTT.

The chain links TRBV6-1 to TRBJ2-1; 13 positions agree with TRBD2. The V and J ends lost 8 bases and 3 bases, in that order; junction bases with no gene match: 4. The germline V gene encodes CDR1 MNHNS and CDR2 SASEGT. This CDR3 is built from 15 residues. CDR3 loop: CASGWTSGSYNEQFF. The CDR3 DNA is TGTGCCAGCGGGTGGACTAGCGGGAGCTACAATGAGCAGTTCTTC.

This clone occurred a few times. The CDR3 DNA sequence: TGCGCCAGCAGCCAAGATAGGACCCTAACCGGTGAGCAGTTCTTC. This codes for CASSQDRTLTGEQFF. The chain joins TRBV4-3 to TRBJ2-1; no definite D call. Germline lookup yields CDR1 LGHNA and CDR2 YSLEER. Trimming took 0 bases from V and 9 from J, leaving 15 bases between them. The CDR3 has 15 residues.

The chain employs TRBV6-1 and TRBJ2-3; D perhaps matches TRBD2 (6 bases). Germline V gene lookup returns CDR1 MNHNS and CDR2 SASEGT. The V end was cut by 2 bases, the J end by 5 bases, with 11 bases between. CDR3 length: 14 residues. The CDR3 nucleotides read TGTGCCAGCAGTGAATCCGCCGGGGGAGATACGCAGTATTTT. Translated: CASSESAGGDTQYF.